This entry concerns a single T cell receptor (beta chain). Its cognate antigen is unknown. The table came from immunoSEQ multiplex PCR; TCRdb's copy has only in-frame clones and leaves some out. The data contain about 46,000 clones, roughly 86% of them singletons. These data are taken from a study of OX40 agonist ivuxolimab in advanced cancers. Study summary: Intravenous ivuxolimab was administered to patients every 2 weeks at 0.01 to 10 mg/kg. Study results and limitations: In a subset of nonresponders, normalized T-cell clonal expansion was also low. CD8+ T cells averaged more expanded clones than CD4+.

V lost 0 bases and J lost 7; bases outside the gene matches: 7. Germline loops: CDR1 LGHNA, CDR2 YSLEER. The CDR3 covers 15 residues. Sequencing was performed on CD4+ or CD8+ T cells sorted from blood, taken in a trial of the OX40 agonist ivuxolimab. The origin of this receptor is an adult with an advanced solid tumor such as melanoma, head and neck, liver or kidney cancer. The chain combines TRBV4-3 with TRBJ1-2; TRBD1 matches at 8 bases. The CDR3 DNA sequence: TGCGCCAGCAGCCAAGATACACAGGGGGTGCGTGGCTACACCTTC. This codes for CASSQDTQGVRGYTF.